These 29 T cell receptor beta chains were sequenced from one sample in a study of T cell responses to AZD1222 COVID-19 vaccine. Libraries were prepared by immunoSEQ multiplex PCR; TCRdb keeps only in-frame clonotypes and omits some of them. The sample records about 180,000 clones, 85% to 90% being singletons. The source was peripheral blood, collected on day 0 of AZD1222 vaccination. These receptors came from an adult in good health.

This clone appeared once. This chain's CDR3 is CASSLRMTGYYGYTF. The CDR3 DNA sequence: TGTGCCAGCAGTTTACGAATGACAGGGTACTATGGCTACACCTTC. This sequence joins TRBV27 and TRBJ1-2; 7 nucleotides line up with TRBD1. The CDR3 runs 15 residues. Germline V gene data show CDR1 as MNHEY and CDR2 as SMNVEV (reference sequence). V shed 2 bases, J shed 3 bases, and the junction held 6 bases outside the gene matches.

The chain combines TRBV5-6 with TRBJ1-2, with D maybe TRBD1 (6 bases). The ends were cut back, 2 bases at V and 1 base at J, with 21 bases in the middle. The germline V gene has CDR1 SGHDT and CDR2 YYEEEE. CDR3 length: 18 amino acids. This CDR3 reads CASSFGAPDSALNYGYTF. CDR3 sequence (DNA): TGTGCCAGCAGCTTCGGGGCCCCGGACAGCGCCCTTAACTATGGCTACACCTTC.

The chain couples TRBV4-2 to TRBJ2-7; D ambiguous. V was pared by 0 bases and J by 5 bases, with 2 bases between. Germline assignment: CDR1 LGHNA and CDR2 YNFKEQ. This CDR3 is built from 11 residues. The CDR3 loop reads CASSQEDEQYF. The CDR3 nucleotides read TGTGCCAGCAGCCAAGAAGACGAGCAGTACTTC.

This chain uses TRBV6-4 with TRBJ1-6, with TRBD1 as a possible D gene (5 bases). The CDR3 spans 15 residues. Germline V gene data show CDR1 as MRHNA and CDR2 as SNTAGT. V was clipped by 0 bases and J by 5 bases, with 8 bases between them. CDR3 in DNA: TGTGCCAGCAGTGACTCCGCAGGGAATAATTCACCCCTCCACTTT. Translation gives CASSDSAGNNSPLHF.

This clone was seen only once. The gene calls are TRBV10-3 and TRBJ2-7; D possibly corresponds to TRBD1 (5 bases). V was trimmed by 7 bases and J by 0 bases, leaving 7 bases between them. Germline V gene sequence: CDR1 ENHRY, CDR2 SYGVKD. The CDR3 runs to 12 residues. This chain's CDR3 is CAITDNSYEQYF. CDR3 bases: TGTGCCATCACGGACAACTCCTACGAGCAGTACTTC.

This chain links TRBV11-2 with TRBJ2-2; no clear D. V was pared by 5 bases and J by 1 base, with 14 bases between. The germline V gene has CDR1 SGHAT and CDR2 FQNNGV. This CDR3 region has 16 residues. The CDR3 loop is CASSPWVTWNTGELFF. CDR3 nucleotides: TGTGCCAGCAGCCCTTGGGTTACTTGGAACACCGGGGAGCTGTTTTTT. The whole variable domain, remainder taken from reference TRBV11-2 and TRBJ2-2, is EAGVAQSPRYKIIEKRQSVAFWCNPISGHATLYWYQQILGQGPKLLIQFQNNGVVDDSQLPKDRFSAERLKGVDSTLKIQPAKLEDSAVYLCASSPWVTWNTGELFFGEGSRLTVL.

Here the CDR3 reads CASSSTLGDSPLHF. CDR3 in DNA: TGTGCCAGCAGTTCGACACTGGGGGATTCACCCCTCCACTTT. The chain carries TRBV28 and TRBJ1-6; TRBD1 might be the D (5 bases). Per germline, CDR1 MDHEN and CDR2 SYDVKM. The CDR3 has 14 amino acids. V was clipped by 4 bases and J by 8 bases, with 12 bases between them. Drawing the rest from reference TRBV28 and TRBJ1-6, the complete variable domain is DVKVTQSSRYLVKRTGEKVFLECVQDMDHENMFWYRQDPGLGLRLIYFSYDVKMKEKGDIPEGYSVSREKKERFSLILESASTNQTSMYLCASSSTLGDSPLHFGNGTRLTVT.

V usage is TRBV2 and J usage is TRBJ1-6; 10 positions match TRBD1. The germline V gene encodes CDR1 SNHLY and CDR2 FYNNEI. After removal of 5 bases from V and 7 bases from J, the junction contained 8 bases not matched to a gene. The CDR3 totals 16 residues. CDR3 loop: CASSWDRGEYNSPLHF. In DNA, the CDR3 is TGTGCCAGCAGTTGGGACAGGGGCGAGTACAATTCACCCCTCCACTTT.

In its sample, this clone was seen once. The same CDR3 is also encoded by other DNA sequences in this sample. The CDR3 protein is CASSPPGQGSYEQYF. In DNA, the CDR3 is TGTGCCAGCAGCCCCCCGGGACAGGGGTCCTACGAGCAGTACTTC. The chain is built from TRBV7-9 and TRBJ2-7; 10 positions match TRBD1. The CDR3 has 15 residues. The V segment lost 5 bases and the J segment 1 base; nucleotides outside the gene matches: 5. CDR1 and CDR2 from the germline V gene are SEHNR and FQNEAQ (reference sequence).

The chain employs TRBV25-1 and TRBJ2-3, with D tentatively TRBD2 (5 bases). V was pared by 2 bases and J by 9 bases, with 12 bases between. This CDR3 has 13 residues. CDR1 and CDR2 from the germline V gene are MGHDK and SYGVNS. This CDR3 reads CASSEEGSYTQYF. Here the CDR3 DNA reads TGTGCCAGCAGTGAAGAGGGATCATACACGCAGTATTTT.

This rearrangement joins TRBV10-2 to TRBJ1-6, with D unclear. V gave up 2 bases and J gave up 4 bases, with 6 bases separating them. CDR3 size: 14 residues. The germline V gene has CDR1 WSHSY and CDR2 SAAADI. The CDR3 DNA is TGCGCCAGCAGTGAGAGGGTGTATAATTCACCCCTCCACTTT. Translated: CASSERVYNSPLHF.

The CDR3 reads CASSAYTGLGNTIYF. The CDR3 DNA sequence: TGTGCCAGCAGTGCCTATACAGGGCTGGGAAACACCATATATTTT. The genes are TRBV25-1 and TRBJ1-3; D is perhaps TRBD1 (6 bases). In germline, CDR1 is MGHDK, CDR2 SYGVNS. Trimming took 4 bases from V and 4 from J, leaving 14 bases between them. The CDR3 loop spans 15 amino acids.

This chain uses TRBV19 with TRBJ2-3; 9 bases line up with TRBD2. The junction had 11 bases not matched to a gene; V was cut back by 9 bases and J by 4 bases. The CDR3 extends over 15 amino acids. From germline, CDR1 is LNHDA and CDR2 SQIVND (reference sequence). Here the CDR3 DNA reads TGTGCCAGCCACCCGGCGGGGGGGCCCCCAGATACGCAGTATTTT. Protein product: CASHPAGGPPDTQYF. Filled out from reference TRBV19 and TRBJ2-3, the complete variable domain reads DGGITQSPKYLFRKEGQNVTLSCEQNLNHDAMYWYRQDPGQGLRLIYYSQIVNDFQKGDIAEGYSVSREKKESFPLTVTSAQKNPTAFYLCASHPAGGPPDTQYFGPGTRLTVL.

The chain employs TRBV5-1 and TRBJ2-3; 12 bases map to TRBD2. This CDR3 region has 17 residues. Trimming at V came to 4 bases and at J to 4 bases, leaving 10 bases not matched to a gene. Germline lookup yields CDR1 SGHRS and CDR2 YFSETQ. The CDR3 DNA follows: TGCGCCAGCAGCATCCTGACTAGCGGGAGTTCATCAGATACGCAGTATTTT. Translated: CASSILTSGSSSDTQYF. The entire variable domain, with the rest obtained from reference TRBV5-1 and TRBJ2-3, is as follows: KAGVTQTPRYLIKTRGQQVTLSCSPISGHRSVSWYQQTPGQGLQFLFEYFSETQRNKGNFPGRFSGRQFSNSRSEMNVSTLELGDSALYLCASSILTSGSSSDTQYFGPGTRLTVL.

V usage is TRBV6-6 and J usage is TRBJ1-1; D gene unclear. Germline V lookup: CDR1 MNHNY, CDR2 SVGAGI (reference sequence). CDR3 length: 14 residues. Deletions cut 2 bases from V and 0 bases from J, with 7 bases between. The CDR3, as DNA: TGTGCCAGCAGTTACGAAAGAATGAACACTGAAGCTTTCTTT. This translates into CASSYERMNTEAFF.

The chain carries TRBV30 and TRBJ2-7; 9 nucleotides align to TRBD2. The CDR3 is 13 residues long. V lost 3 bases, J lost 2 bases, and 2 bases stayed unmatched. Germline V gene sequence: CDR1 GTSNPN, CDR2 SVGIG (reference sequence). The CDR3 region is CAWRGGRAYEQYF. The CDR3 nucleotides read TGTGCCTGGAGAGGCGGGAGGGCCTACGAGCAGTACTTC.

The chain couples TRBV2 to TRBJ2-5, with D perhaps matching TRBD1 (6 bases). The CDR3 is 13 residues long. Germline lookup yields CDR1 SNHLY and CDR2 FYNNEI. V shed 6 bases and J shed 5 bases, with 13 bases lying between them. CDR3 protein: CASRTGKWETQYF. In DNA form, the CDR3 reads TGTGCCAGCAGAACAGGGAAGTGGGAGACCCAGTACTTC.

J is TRBJ1-2 and V is TRBV5-1; D uncertain. The V and J ends lost 4 bases and 1 base respectively, with 5 bases between them. The CDR3 totals 12 residues. Germline loops: CDR1 SGHRS, CDR2 YFSETQ. CDR3 sequence (DNA): TGCGCCAGCAGCACTCTTAACTATGGCTACACCTTC. As protein: CASSTLNYGYTF.

J is TRBJ1-1 and V is TRBV11-2; D remains unclear. CDR1 is SGHAT and CDR2 is FQNNGV in the germline V gene. The V end lost 0 bases, the J end lost 11 bases, and 10 bases lay between the germline ends. The CDR3 loop spans 12 amino acids. The CDR3 region has the DNA TGTGCCAGCAGCTTAGACCACCCTGTGGCTTTCTTT. Translated, it gives CASSLDHPVAFF. Full variable domain (rest looked up from reference TRBV11-2 and TRBJ1-1): EAGVAQSPRYKIIEKRQSVAFWCNPISGHATLYWYQQILGQGPKLLIQFQNNGVVDDSQLPKDRFSAERLKGVDSTLKIQPAKLEDSAVYLCASSLDHPVAFFGQGTRLTVV.

The chain uses TRBV19 and TRBJ1-2; D perhaps matches TRBD1 (6 bases). Germline values: CDR1 LNHDA, CDR2 SQIVND (reference sequence). V gave up 1 base and J gave up 3 bases, with 15 bases separating them. This CDR3 is 16 amino acids long. The DNA for the CDR3 is TGTGCCAGTAGTATAGGGCAGGGGAGGATTTACTATGGCTACACCTTC. Amino acid sequence: CASSIGQGRIYYGYTF.

V gene TRBV15 combines with J gene TRBJ2-5; tentatively, D is TRBD1 (5 bases). Germline values: CDR1 LNHNV, CDR2 YYDKDF (reference sequence). This CDR3 region has 14 residues. Trimming shortened V by 5 bases and J by 1 base, and 11 bases separated the two germline ends. This CDR3 reads CATSWGTGQETQYF. As DNA, the CDR3 is TGTGCCACCAGCTGGGGCACAGGCCAAGAGACCCAGTACTTC. Combining the CDR3 with reference TRBV15 and TRBJ2-5 gives the whole variable domain DAMVIQNPRYQVTQFGKPVTLSCSQTLNHNVMYWYQQKSSQAPKLLFHYYDKDFNNEADTPDNFQSRRPNTSFCFLDIRSPGLGDTAMYLCATSWGTGQETQYFGPGTRLLVL.

This chain's CDR3 is CASSQRTGPAFF. CDR3 nucleotides: TGTGCCAGCAGCCAACGGACAGGTCCAGCTTTCTTT. This sequence joins TRBV9 and TRBJ1-1; 7 bases are a match to TRBD1. The CDR3 length is 12 residues. V lost 4 bases and J lost 10; bases outside the gene matches: 7. In germline, CDR1 is SGDLS, CDR2 YYNGEE.

A single count supports this clone. The CDR3 DNA reads TGTGCCACCAGTGACATAGCGGGGAGCTCCTACAATGAGCAGTTCTTC. It is translated as CATSDIAGSSYNEQFF. V usage is TRBV24-1 and J usage is TRBJ2-1, with 8 positions matching TRBD2. Per the germline V gene, CDR1 is KGHDR and CDR2 is SFDVKD. The CDR3 extends over 16 amino acids. V lost 4 bases and J lost 0; bases outside the gene matches: 4.

A note on this clone: This same CDR3 is encoded by further DNA sequences in the sample. V usage is TRBV30 and J usage is TRBJ1-2; no firm D call. Germline assignment: CDR1 GTSNPN and CDR2 SVGIG (reference sequence). V was cut by 0 bases and J by 8 bases, with 7 bases left in between. This CDR3 is 11 amino acids long. The CDR3 region has the DNA TGTGCCTGGAGTGTACCGGGGGGCTACACCTTC. Its protein product is CAWSVPGGYTF.

The chain joins TRBV6-5 to TRBJ1-5, with D tentatively TRBD1 (5 bases). Trimming left V 6 bases short and J 0 bases short, with 12 bases between. Germline loops: CDR1 MNHEY, CDR2 SVGAGI. There are 15 residues in the CDR3. This CDR3 is CASSRAHYSNQPQHF. As DNA, the CDR3 is TGTGCCAGCAGCAGGGCCCACTATAGCAATCAGCCCCAGCATTTT.

The V call is TRBV9, the J call TRBJ2-1; 9 positions match TRBD2. The V gene end was trimmed by 0 bases and the J gene end by 6 bases; junction bases not matched to a gene: 10. CDR1 is SGDLS and CDR2 is YYNGEE in the germline V gene. The CDR3 runs 17 residues. The DNA for the CDR3 is TGTGCCAGCAGCGTAGATCCAGGCGGGAGGGCTGGCAATGAGCAGTTCTTC. Its protein is CASSVDPGGRAGNEQFF.

The chain recombines TRBV7-2 with TRBJ1-1, with TRBD1 identical over 7 bases. Losses at the gene ends were 4 bases for V and 3 bases for J; bases not matched to a gene: 8. Germline V gene sequence: CDR1 SGHTA, CDR2 FQGNSA. CDR3 length: 15 amino acids. The DNA for the CDR3 is TGTGCCAGCAGCTACCGGGGGCAGGGGGACACTGAAGCTTTCTTT. Its translation is CASSYRGQGDTEAFF.

The chain uses TRBV19 and TRBJ1-5; D perhaps matches TRBD1 (5 bases). The CDR3 covers 17 residues. Looked up from germline, CDR1 is LNHDA and CDR2 is SQIVND (reference sequence). V lost 6 bases and J 0 bases, leaving 18 bases between the germline ends. The CDR3 loop is CASRNRDLGYSNQPQHF. CDR3 coding DNA: TGTGCCAGTAGAAACCGGGACCTCGGCTATAGCAATCAGCCCCAGCATTTT.

The chain links TRBV18 to TRBJ2-7; 14 bases align to TRBD2. The CDR3 runs 15 residues. Per the germline V gene, CDR1 is KGHSH and CDR2 is LQKENI. V shed 3 bases, J shed 6 bases, and the junction held 4 bases outside the gene matches. CDR3 sequence: CASSPSGTSGSEQYF. The CDR3 coding sequence is TGTGCCAGCTCACCTTCCGGGACTAGCGGGAGCGAGCAGTACTTC.